The 14 T cell receptor beta chains reported below all come from one sample, sequenced in a study of cytomegalovirus exposure and HLA in healthy donors. PCR involved 60 Vbeta and 13 Jbeta primers. The table came from immunoSEQ multiplex PCR; TCRdb's copy has only in-frame clones and leaves some out. The data show a few hundred thousand clones, 75% to 85% seen once. The sequencing input was PBMCs. These receptors originate from a girl aged 10-17 years in good health and CMV-seronegative.

The chain joins TRBV30 to TRBJ2-3; 9 positions agree with TRBD2. The V gene end was trimmed by 4 bases and the J gene end by 5 bases; junction bases not matched to a gene: 7. This CDR3 is built from 14 residues. Germline values: CDR1 GTSNPN, CDR2 SVGIG (reference sequence). Here the CDR3 reads CAWKGRGGGDTQYF. The CDR3 bases are TGTGCCTGGAAGGGGCGGGGGGGCGGAGATACGCAGTATTTT.

The rearrangement joins TRBV5-4 to TRBJ2-1; maybe TRBD1 (6 bases). The V and J ends lost 0 bases and 4 bases respectively, with 11 bases between them. This CDR3 has 15 amino acids. CDR1 and CDR2 from the germline V gene are SGHNT and YYREEE (reference sequence). The CDR3 DNA reads as TGTGCCAGCAGCTTGGGACAGGCTAAGTACAATGAGCAGTTCTTC. Its protein is CASSLGQAKYNEQFF.

This sequence joins TRBV7-2 and TRBJ1-1; 7 bases are shared with TRBD1. This CDR3 is 14 amino acids long. The germline V gene encodes CDR1 SGHTA and CDR2 FQGNSA. V shed 2 bases and J 7 bases; nucleotides not matched to a gene: 7. CDR3 in amino acids: CASSLMTGLIEAFF. The CDR3 DNA sequence: TGTGCCAGCAGCTTAATGACAGGGTTGATTGAAGCTTTCTTT.

The chain has TRBV4-3 and TRBJ1-3; tentative D call: TRBD1 (5 bases). V dropped 4 bases and J dropped 0 bases, with 10 bases sitting between them. Germline V lookup: CDR1 LGHNA, CDR2 YSLEER. CDR3 size: 15 residues. DNA for the CDR3: TGCGCCAGCAGCCGAGGACAAAGCTCTGGAAACACCATATATTTT. Translation gives CASSRGQSSGNTIYF.

This clone was picked up a small number of times. The chain links TRBV5-4 to TRBJ1-1, with D perhaps TRBD1 (6 bases). The CDR3 runs to 16 residues. V lost 0 bases to trimming and J lost 1 base, with 13 bases between them. Per the germline V gene, CDR1 is SGHNT and CDR2 is YYREEE (reference sequence). The CDR3 reads CASSLVPGVRNTEAFF. The DNA for the CDR3 is TGTGCCAGCAGCTTGGTGCCAGGGGTTAGGAACACTGAAGCTTTCTTT.

The chain couples TRBV6-1 to TRBJ1-5, with a tentative D call TRBD1 (6 bases). Trimming took off 0 bases at V and 0 bases at J, with 12 bases between the two ends. The germline V gene encodes CDR1 MNHNS and CDR2 SASEGT. This CDR3 spans 17 amino acids. The CDR3 DNA is TGTGCCAGCAGTGAAGCGCACAGGGTCGGTAGCAATCAGCCCCAGCATTTT. This gives the protein CASSEAHRVGSNQPQHF.

CDR3 nucleotides: TGTGCCAGCAGCACAAAGGACAGAAGCACTGAAGCTTTCTTT. This codes for CASSTKDRSTEAFF. This chain links TRBV13 with TRBJ1-1; possible D gene TRBD1, 6 bases. Germline V CDR1 and CDR2: PRHDT, FYEKMQ (reference sequence). The CDR3 spans 14 residues. V shed 5 bases and J shed 4 bases, with 14 bases lying between them. Together with reference TRBV13 and TRBJ1-1, the CDR3 gives the full variable domain: AAGVIQSPRHLIKEKRETATLKCYPIPRHDTVYWYQQGPGQDPQFLISFYEKMQSDKGSIPDRFSAQQFSDYHSELNMSSLELGDSALYFCASSTKDRSTEAFFGQGTRLTVV.

This clone was recorded only once. The chain couples TRBV18 to TRBJ2-5; perhaps TRBD1 as D (5 bases). CDR3 length equals 14 residues. V lost 5 bases and J 0 bases, leaving 10 bases between the germline ends. The germline V gene has CDR1 KGHSH and CDR2 LQKENI. DNA of the CDR3: TGTGCCAGCTCATGGTCCAGGGACCAAGAGACCCAGTACTTC. Translating gives CASSWSRDQETQYF.

The chain uses TRBV4-2 and TRBJ1-1; TRBD1 aligns across 8 bases. The CDR3 covers 15 residues. Germline CDR1 is LGHNA and CDR2 is YNFKEQ. Unmatched junction bases numbered 8, after V lost 3 bases and J lost 5 bases. In nucleotides, the CDR3 is TGTGCCAGCAGCCAGGGGACAGGTCGGTCTACTGAAGCTTTCTTT. Translated, it gives CASSQGTGRSTEAFF.

In its sample, this clone was seen once. The chain uses TRBV19 and TRBJ1-6; 7 positions agree with TRBD1. The CDR3 sequence is 15 residues long. Germline CDR1 and CDR2: LNHDA and SQIVND (reference sequence). J was trimmed by 7 bases and V by 7 bases; bases with no gene match: 10. CDR3 sequence: CASTEDRARNSPLHF. In DNA form, the CDR3 reads TGTGCCAGTACCGAAGACAGGGCGCGCAATTCACCCCTCCACTTT.

This clone was recorded a few times. V usage is TRBV5-6 and J usage is TRBJ2-3; the match to TRBD2 covers 10 bases. V lost 3 bases, J lost 9 bases, and 7 bases stayed unmatched. The CDR3 has 14 amino acids. Germline-derived CDR1 and CDR2 are SGHDT and YYEEEE. DNA for the CDR3: TGTGCCAGCAGCTCCCGTGGGACTAGCGTAACGCAGTATTTT. This codes for CASSSRGTSVTQYF.

The chain is built from TRBV27 and TRBJ2-1, with no clear D. The V end lost 2 bases, the J end lost 3 bases, and 5 bases lay between the germline ends. The CDR3 sequence is 13 residues long. The germline V gene encodes CDR1 MNHEY and CDR2 SMNVEV (reference sequence). The chain's CDR3 is CASSLTIYNEQFF. The CDR3 DNA follows: TGTGCCAGCAGTTTAACTATCTACAATGAGCAGTTCTTC.

V usage is TRBV6-1 and J usage is TRBJ1-4; 7 bases match TRBD1. The CDR3 covers 14 residues. The V gene end was trimmed by 3 bases and the J gene end by 6 bases; junction bases not matched to a gene: 4. Looked up from germline, CDR1 is MNHNS and CDR2 is SASEGT. The CDR3 sequence is CASSEVDRDEKLFF. In nucleotides, the CDR3 is TGTGCCAGCAGTGAGGTAGACAGGGATGAAAAACTGTTTTTT.

The chain joins TRBV19 to TRBJ1-2, with 9 bases that match TRBD1. CDR3 length: 16 residues. Looked up from germline, CDR1 is LNHDA and CDR2 is SQIVND (reference sequence). Trimming at V came to 7 bases and at J to 1 base, leaving 10 bases not matched to a gene. CDR3 in DNA: TGTGCCAGTATGGGGGCGCGGACAGGGGATAACTATGGCTACACCTTC. This translates into CASMGARTGDNYGYTF. Filled out from reference TRBV19 and TRBJ1-2, the complete variable domain reads DGGITQSPKYLFRKEGQNVTLSCEQNLNHDAMYWYRQDPGQGLRLIYYSQIVNDFQKGDIAEGYSVSREKKESFPLTVTSAQKNPTAFYLCASMGARTGDNYGYTFGSGTRLTVV.